The rows below give T cell receptor beta chains drawn from one sample of a study of cytomegalovirus exposure and HLA in healthy donors. Profiled with immunoSEQ multiplex PCR; TCRdb holds only in-frame clones, not every one. Among about 150,000 clones, about 72% were seen once, and the ten largest hold around 4%. Material: PBMCs. These receptors originate from a man in his fifties or sixties in good health and CMV-seronegative. Both conserved end residues are part of each CDR3. A D gene is named only where the DNA matches it firmly. Not every row has a clone size; where given, it reads once, few, many or a size class.

>-|11|TRBJ2-5|-|TRBV27
CASSFRETQYF
TGTGCCAGCAGTTTCCGGGAGACCCAGTACTTC
>-|14|TRBJ1-5|-|TRBV5-1
CASSLAGQNQPQHF
TGCGCCAGCAGCTTGGCGGGACAAAATCAGCCCCAGCATTTT
>TRBD1|16|TRBJ2-4|once|TRBV6-6
CASSPTGTGAKNIQYF
TGTGCCAGCAGCCCCACCGGGACAGGGGCAAAAAACATTCAGTACTTC
>-|14|TRBJ2-7|-|TRBV7-2
CASSLGGTVYEQYF
TGTGCCAGCAGCTTAGGCGGGACAGTCTACGAGCAGTACTTC
>-|15|TRBJ2-3|-|TRBV4-1
CASSQATRDIGTQYF
TGCGCCAGCAGCCAAGCCACCCGGGACATTGGTACGCAGTATTTT
>-|14|TRBJ1-4|-|TRBV28
CATHTGTTGEKLFF
TGTGCCACCCATACCGGGACAACCGGGGAAAAACTGTTTTTT
>-|14|TRBJ1-1|-|TRBV5-1
CASSLGSLNTEAFF
TGCGCCAGCAGCTTGGGGAGCCTGAACACTGAAGCTTTCTTT
>TRBD2|16|TRBJ2-1|-|TRBV4-1
CASSPRLAGASNEQFF
TGCGCCAGCAGCCCAAGACTAGCGGGAGCAAGCAATGAGCAGTTCTTC
>-|12|TRBJ1-5|-|TRBV28
CATLSNNQPQHF
TGTGCCACCCTATCAAACAATCAGCCCCAGCATTTT
>-|17|TRBJ1-2|-|TRBV14
CASSQSAHSLAVYGYTF
TGTGCCAGCAGCCAATCTGCCCACTCTCTGGCGGTCTATGGCTACACCTTC
>TRBD1|13|TRBJ1-2|-|TRBV6-5
CASRTTGVYGYTF
TGTGCCAGCAGAACAACAGGGGTCTATGGCTACACCTTC
>TRBD2|15|TRBJ2-3|-|TRBV27
CASNALAGVTDTQYF
TGTGCCAGCAACGCACTAGCGGGAGTGACAGATACGCAGTATTTT
>TRBD2|15|TRBJ2-1|-|TRBV19
CASSRASGRFPEQFF
TGTGCCAGTAGTCGCGCTAGCGGGAGATTCCCTGAGCAGTTCTTC
>TRBD2|17|TRBJ2-1|-|TRBV9
CASSVGARAGNMGEQFF
TGTGCCAGCAGCGTAGGGGCCCGAGCGGGAAATATGGGGGAGCAGTTCTTC
>-|14|TRBJ2-2|-|TRBV19
CASSIDHDTGELFF
TGTGCCAGTAGTATAGATCATGACACCGGGGAGCTGTTTTTT
>-|12|TRBJ1-1|-|TRBV30
CAWILADTEAFF
TGTGCCTGGATCCTTGCGGACACTGAAGCTTTCTTT
>TRBD1|16|TRBJ2-2|-|TRBV5-1
CASSPGTGGNTGELFF
TGCGCCAGCAGCCCAGGGACAGGGGGGAACACCGGGGAGCTGTTTTTT
>TRBD1|18|TRBJ1-2|-|TRBV25-1
CASSERVHGTGEYYGYTF
TGTGCCAGCAGTGAAAGGGTTCATGGGACAGGGGAATACTATGGCTACACCTTC
>TRBD1|14|TRBJ2-3|-|TRBV10-3
CAISGGQSTDTQYF
TGTGCCATCAGTGGGGGACAGAGCACAGATACGCAGTATTTT
>TRBD1|15|TRBJ1-6|-|TRBV9
CASSASGTANSPLHF
TGTGCCAGCAGCGCCTCCGGGACAGCAAATTCACCCCTCCACTTT
>-|13|TRBJ1-1|few|TRBV18
CASSRQGSTEAFF
TGTGCCAGCTCTCGTCAGGGGAGCACTGAAGCTTTCTTT
>TRBD2|15|TRBJ2-3|few|TRBV5-1
CASTLAGVPPDTQYF
TGCGCCAGCACCCTAGCGGGAGTACCACCAGATACGCAGTATTTT
>TRBD2|16|TRBJ2-2|-|TRBV9
CASSASGLALTGELFF
TGTGCCAGCAGCGCCTCGGGACTAGCGTTAACCGGGGAGCTGTTTTTT
>-|17|TRBJ1-4|once|TRBV9
CASSVDPFGGLVEKLFF
TGTGCCAGCAGCGTAGATCCCTTCGGGGGGCTAGTCGAAAAACTGTTTTTT
>-|11|TRBJ1-2|-|TRBV30
CAWTAGGGYTF
TGTGCCTGGACAGCCGGAGGAGGCTACACCTTC
>TRBD2|14|TRBJ2-5|-|TRBV30
CAWSPQAGPWEQYF
TGTGCCTGGAGTCCCCAAGCGGGACCCTGGGAGCAGTACTTC
>-|13|TRBJ2-5|-|TRBV29-1
CSVSGRLQETQYF
TGCAGCGTTTCAGGGCGGCTCCAAGAGACCCAGTACTTC
>-|16|TRBJ2-3|-|TRBV7-9
CASSFYDRLYTDTQYF
TGTGCCAGCAGCTTCTACGACAGGCTCTACACAGATACGCAGTATTTT
>TRBD1|15|TRBJ2-3|-|TRBV4-2
CASSPGTGTGDTQYF
TGTGCCAGCAGCCCTGGGACAGGGACAGGAGATACGCAGTATTTT
>-|13|TRBJ2-5|-|TRBV19
CASSIFATETQYF
TGTGCCAGTAGTATATTTGCTACAGAGACCCAGTACTTC
>-|13|TRBJ1-1|-|TRBV28
CASSSQGDTEAFF
TGTGCCAGCAGTTCACAGGGTGACACTGAAGCTTTCTTT
>TRBD1|17|TRBJ1-5|-|TRBV28
CASAGGSFFYSNQPQHF
TGTGCCAGTGCAGGGGGATCGTTCTTTTATAGCAATCAGCCCCAGCATTTT
>-|15|TRBJ2-3|-|TRBV4-3
CASSQVRSLTDTQYF
TGCGCCAGCAGCCAAGTTAGGAGTCTCACAGATACGCAGTATTTT
>TRBD2|16|TRBJ2-5|-|TRBV5-4
CASSLGLAGSPETQYF
TGTGCCAGCAGCTTGGGACTAGCGGGATCCCCAGAGACCCAGTACTTC
>-|12|TRBJ1-1|-|TRBV29-1
CSVIGGNTEAFF
TGCAGCGTTATAGGGGGTAACACTGAAGCTTTCTTT
>TRBD1|14|TRBJ1-5|-|TRBV30
CAWSGSTGGQPQHF
TGTGCCTGGAGTGGCTCGACAGGGGGTCAGCCCCAGCATTTT
>TRBD1|15|TRBJ1-2|-|TRBV5-1
CASGQGGDPGGGYTF
TGCGCCAGCGGACAGGGGGGAGATCCTGGAGGTGGCTACACCTTC
>-|15|TRBJ2-1|-|TRBV6-5
CASSLDRSSYNEQFF
TGTGCCAGCAGCCTCGACAGGAGCTCCTACAATGAGCAGTTCTTC
>-|13|TRBJ2-4|-|TRBV29-1
CSGSRSSKNIQYF
TGCAGCGGAAGCCGCTCTAGTAAAAACATTCAGTACTTC
>TRBD1|17|TRBJ1-5|once|TRBV5-6
CASSLGQGARPGQPQHF
TGTGCCAGCAGCCTCGGACAGGGGGCACGTCCAGGGCAGCCCCAGCATTTT
>-|16|TRBJ2-4|-|TRBV6-5
CASSYSETLAKNIQYF
TGTGCCAGCAGTTACTCGGAGACCCTAGCCAAAAACATTCAGTACTTC
>TRBD2|19|TRBJ2-7|-|TRBV28
CASSSPATSGSSSSYEQYF
TGTGCCAGCAGTTCCCCCGCGACTAGCGGGAGCAGTAGCTCCTACGAGCAGTACTTC
>-|16|TRBJ2-1|-|TRBV4-3
CASSQGLDYIYNEQFF
TGCGCCAGCAGCCAAGGGCTCGACTATATTTACAATGAGCAGTTCTTC
>-|14|TRBJ1-2|-|TRBV7-9
CASSSGWGVGGYTF
TGTGCCAGCAGTTCTGGGTGGGGCGTAGGGGGCTACACCTTC
>-|16|TRBJ1-4|-|TRBV7-2
CASSRGGLTTNEKLFF
TGTGCCAGCAGCCGAGGAGGACTCACAACTAATGAAAAACTGTTTTTT
>-|12|TRBJ2-1|-|TRBV5-1
CASREGFDEQFF
TGCGCCAGCAGGGAGGGGTTCGATGAGCAGTTCTTC
>TRBD1|15|TRBJ2-7|few|TRBV7-2
CASSPRTGGFYEQYF
TGTGCCAGCAGCCCCCGGACAGGGGGGTTCTACGAGCAGTACTTC
>TRBD2|18|TRBJ2-2|few|TRBV28
CASSTGLAGGPDTGELFF
TGTGCCAGCAGTACCGGACTAGCGGGAGGGCCCGACACCGGGGAGCTGTTTTTT
>-|16|TRBJ2-3|few|TRBV30
CAWSVSGQGSTDTQYF
TGTGCCTGGAGTGTAAGTGGTCAGGGCAGCACAGATACGCAGTATTTT
>-|15|TRBJ2-7|-|TRBV6-6
CASSYSEGASYEQYF
TGTGCCAGCAGTTACTCGGAGGGGGCGTCCTACGAGCAGTACTTC
>-|14|TRBJ1-1|-|TRBV29-1
CSVVPVGGNTEAFF
TGCAGCGTTGTCCCCGTCGGGGGGAACACTGAAGCTTTCTTT
>TRBD2|16|TRBJ2-3|-|TRBV9
CASSVREGGGTDTQYF
TGTGCCAGCAGCGTAAGGGAGGGAGGCGGAACAGATACGCAGTATTTT
>-|13|TRBJ2-7|-|TRBV2
CASSPPGYYEQYF
TGTGCCAGCAGTCCCCCGGGGTACTACGAGCAGTACTTC
>-|16|TRBJ2-7|-|TRBV7-6
CASSLGVRREPYEQYF
TGTGCCAGCAGCTTAGGGGTTAGAAGGGAGCCCTACGAGCAGTACTTC
>TRBD2|18|TRBJ2-3|-|TRBV7-9
CASIRNKAERGVTDTQYF
TGTGCCAGCATTCGAAACAAAGCGGAGCGGGGCGTCACAGATACGCAGTATTTT